The 23 T cell receptor beta chains given below trace back to one sample, sequenced in a study of cytomegalovirus exposure and HLA in healthy donors. The PCR used 60 Vbeta and 13 Jbeta primers. Profiling relied on immunoSEQ multiplex PCR, and the TCRdb table lists in-frame clones only, not all of them. The table lists about 170,000 clones, around 68% of them singletons. Sequencing was carried out using PBMCs. The receptor source for this set is a man in his forties in good health and CMV-seronegative.

The gene calls are TRBV5-1 and TRBJ2-7; 10 bases map to TRBD2. This CDR3 has 15 residues. After removal of 3 bases from V and 0 bases from J, the junction contained 3 bases not matched to a gene. Germline values: CDR1 SGHRS, CDR2 YFSETQ. The CDR3 DNA reads TGCGCCAGCAGCTCGGGACTAGCGAGCTCCTACGAGCAGTACTTC. Translation gives CASSSGLASSYEQYF.

J is TRBJ2-1 and V is TRBV7-6; the match to TRBD1 covers 9 bases. The CDR3 consists of 14 residues. Germline V gene sequence: CDR1 SGHVS, CDR2 FNYEAQ. V was clipped by 5 bases and J by 9 bases; unmatched bases: 8. In DNA, the CDR3 is TGTGCCAGCAGCACAGACAGGGGGGTCAGTGAGCAGTTCTTC. Its protein product is CASSTDRGVSEQFF.

This chain connects TRBV27 to TRBJ2-5, with 10 bases matching TRBD2. Trimming removed 6 bases from V and 5 bases from J; junction bases left unmatched: 6. The CDR3 contains 14 residues. Germline loops: CDR1 MNHEY, CDR2 SMNVEV (reference sequence). The CDR3 loop is CASSPLAGVETQYF. The CDR3 DNA sequence: TGTGCCAGCAGCCCTCTAGCGGGAGTGGAGACCCAGTACTTC.

The chain combines TRBV29-1 with TRBJ2-3; 7 nucleotides align to TRBD2. V lost 0 bases, J lost 7 bases, and 13 bases stayed unmatched. Germline lookup yields CDR1 SQVTM and CDR2 ANQGSEA. This CDR3 contains 16 residues. The CDR3 bases are TGCAGCGTTGAAGATGGCTACGCGGGAGACCCTTATACGCAGTATTTT. Residues: CSVEDGYAGDPYTQYF.

This chain links TRBV6-5 with TRBJ1-1; 10 bases match TRBD1. Trimming took 4 bases from V and 3 from J; bases not matched to a gene: 5. The germline gives CDR1 MNHEY, CDR2 SVGAGI. The CDR3 extends over 15 amino acids. Here the CDR3 reads CASSLVGTGDTEAFF. The CDR3 DNA reads TGTGCCAGCAGTTTAGTCGGGACAGGGGACACTGAAGCTTTCTTT.

The chain combines TRBV6-5 with TRBJ2-3; TRBD2 aligns across 8 bases. The V segment lost 2 bases and the J segment 1 base; nucleotides outside the gene matches: 5. Germline CDR1 is MNHEY and CDR2 is SVGAGI. The CDR3 runs 16 residues. The CDR3 protein is CASSYGYGRGTDTQYF. Written as DNA, the CDR3 is TGTGCCAGCAGTTACGGGTACGGGAGGGGCACAGATACGCAGTATTTT.

The CDR3 DNA is TGTGCCTGGAGTGTATGGGTTACGGGAACTAGCACAGATACGCAGTATTTT. This sequence encodes CAWSVWVTGTSTDTQYF. J is TRBJ2-3 and V is TRBV30; D might be TRBD2 (5 bases). In germline, CDR1 is GTSNPN, CDR2 SVGIG (reference sequence). The length of the CDR3 is 17 residues. The V end lost 0 bases, the J end lost 0 bases, and 16 bases lay between the germline ends.

The CDR3 coding sequence is TGCGCCAGCAGCTTGTTGCAGGGGGCTGCCGGGGAGCTGTTTTTT. This sequence encodes CASSLLQGAAGELFF. The chain links TRBV5-1 to TRBJ2-2; TRBD1 agrees at 8 bases. The CDR3 sequence is 15 residues long. The V gene's germline CDR1 is SGHRS and CDR2 YFSETQ. The V gene end was trimmed by 1 base and the J gene end by 6 bases; junction bases not matched to a gene: 5.

This clone has only one observation. The same CDR3 arises from other DNA sequences in this sample as well. The chain recombines TRBV5-6 with TRBJ1-2; no reliable D call. Germline V CDR1 and CDR2: SGHDT, YYEEEE. The CDR3 extends over 16 amino acids. Trimming removed 4 bases from V and 2 bases from J, with 18 bases in between. DNA of the CDR3: TGTGCCAGCAGCCCGAACTCGATTACAGCCAACTATGGCTACACCTTC. It yields the protein CASSPNSITANYGYTF.

A few counts support this clone. The chain is built from TRBV6-5 and TRBJ1-1; D gene ambiguous. Per the germline V gene, CDR1 is MNHEY and CDR2 is SVGAGI. This CDR3 is 14 amino acids long. Trimming shortened V by 0 bases and J by 9 bases, and 14 bases separated the two germline ends. CDR3 sequence reads: CASSYSREALQAFF. The CDR3 DNA reads as TGTGCCAGCAGTTACTCTCGGGAGGCCCTGCAAGCTTTCTTT.

This chain uses TRBV5-5 with TRBJ1-6; 8 bases are shared with TRBD1. The CDR3 has 15 residues. Per the germline V gene, CDR1 is SGHKS and CDR2 is YYEKEE (reference sequence). Trimming at V came to 4 bases and at J to 10 bases, leaving 10 bases not matched to a gene. The CDR3 nucleotides are TGTGCCAGCAGCCGTAAGGACAGGGATGTCTCACCCCTCCACTTT. It yields the protein CASSRKDRDVSPLHF.

This clone was detected only a few times. This chain connects TRBV5-1 to TRBJ2-1; D is perhaps TRBD1 (5 bases). The V end was cut by 1 base, the J end by 2 bases, with 10 bases between. The CDR3 extends over 15 amino acids. The V gene's germline CDR1 is SGHRS and CDR2 YFSETQ. The DNA for the CDR3 is TGCGCCAGCAGCTTGTGGGGCGATACCTACAATGAGCAGTTCTTC. Translating it yields CASSLWGDTYNEQFF.

The chain uses TRBV7-9 and TRBJ2-7, with D perhaps TRBD1 (6 bases). This CDR3 spans 12 amino acids. Trimming left V 5 bases short and J 6 bases short, with 11 bases between. Germline V gives CDR1 SEHNR, CDR2 FQNEAQ (reference sequence). CDR3 loop: CASSPTGREQYF. In nucleotides, the CDR3 is TGTGCCAGCAGCCCAACAGGGCGCGAGCAGTACTTC.

This clone was detected once. The rearrangement uses TRBV5-4 and TRBJ2-2; TRBD2 matches 9 bases. J lost 3 bases, V lost 1 base, and 7 bases had no gene match. The CDR3 spans 17 residues. CDR1 and CDR2 from the germline V gene are SGHNT and YYREEE (reference sequence). This CDR3 reads CASSLSASGVYTGELFF. The DNA for the CDR3 is TGTGCCAGCAGCTTGTCTGCTAGCGGGGTTTACACCGGGGAGCTGTTTTTT.

This rearrangement joins TRBV7-9 to TRBJ2-5; possibly TRBD2 for D (5 bases). CDR3 length: 15 amino acids. Trimming stripped 3 bases from V and 4 bases from J, with 15 bases between. Germline V gene sequence: CDR1 SEHNR, CDR2 FQNEAQ (reference sequence). The CDR3 nucleotides read TGTGCCAGCAGCTTGTCAACACTAGGTGGAGAGACCCAGTACTTC. Its translation: CASSLSTLGGETQYF.

There are a few counts of this clone. The chain links TRBV27 to TRBJ2-7; 9 bases match TRBD1. The CDR3 length is 13 residues. Trimming at V came to 6 bases and at J to 6 bases, leaving 6 bases not matched to a gene. CDR1 and CDR2 from the germline V gene are MNHEY and SMNVEV (reference sequence). The CDR3 sequence: CASRGQGRSEQYF. The CDR3 DNA reads as TGTGCCAGCAGGGGACAGGGACGGTCCGAGCAGTACTTC.

This chain connects TRBV29-1 to TRBJ2-5; 9 nucleotides align to TRBD2. The V gene's germline CDR1 is SQVTM and CDR2 ANQGSEA. This CDR3 is 15 amino acids long. With V trimmed by 3 bases and J by 2 bases, 7 bases remained unmatched. The CDR3 spells CSVDNAGGNQETQYF. The CDR3 nucleotides are TGCAGCGTTGATAATGCGGGGGGGAATCAAGAGACCCAGTACTTC.

There are a few counts of this clone. The chain recombines TRBV18 with TRBJ2-7, with 7 bases that match TRBD2. The length of the CDR3 is 12 residues. V lost 5 bases, J lost 5 bases, and 3 bases stayed unmatched. Germline values: CDR1 KGHSH, CDR2 LQKENI. This CDR3 reads CASSTGGNEQYF. CDR3 DNA: TGTGCCAGCTCAACCGGGGGGAACGAGCAGTACTTC. The entire variable domain, with the rest obtained from reference TRBV18 and TRBJ2-7, is as follows: NAGVMQNPRHLVRRRGQEARLRCSPMKGHSHVYWYRQLPEEGLKFMVYLQKENIIDESGMPKERFSAEFPKEGPSILRIQQVVRGDSAAYFCASSTGGNEQYFGPGTRLTVT.

The chain uses TRBV11-3 and TRBJ2-3, with 8 bases that match TRBD1. The CDR3 loop spans 17 amino acids. In germline, CDR1 is SGHNT, CDR2 YENEEA. V trimming: 1 base; J trimming: 0 bases; junction bases outside the gene matches: 6. CDR3 in amino acids: CASSLGDRLSSTDTQYF. The CDR3 DNA sequence: TGTGCCAGCAGCTTAGGGGACAGGCTCTCTAGCACAGATACGCAGTATTTT.

The chain has TRBV10-1 and TRBJ2-1; TRBD2 matches 9 bases. This CDR3 spans 15 amino acids. Germline V gene sequence: CDR1 WNHNN, CDR2 SYGVQD (reference sequence). CDR3 in DNA: TGCGTCCCTTCCCTCCTTAGCGGGAGATGTGGTGAGCAGTTCTTC. Translation: CVPSLLSGRCGEQFF.

The table lists this clone with a count of one. The J gene is TRBJ2-7, the V gene TRBV29-1, with TRBD2 matching over 9 bases. This CDR3 comprises 14 residues. The V gene's germline CDR1 is SQVTM and CDR2 ANQGSEA. V lost 5 bases and J lost 0; bases outside the gene matches: 5. The CDR3 DNA reads TGCAGCGTTCGATCTAGCGGGAACTCCTACGAGCAGTACTTC. This gives the protein CSVRSSGNSYEQYF.

V and J are TRBV23-1 and TRBJ2-3; no clear D. TRBV23-1 is an ORF for which the function is uncertain. The CDR3 runs 12 residues. Trimming shortened V by 0 bases and J by 6 bases, and 4 bases separated the two germline ends. The CDR3 nucleotides read TGCGCCAGCAGTCAATCTTCGGATACGCAGTATTTT. As protein: CASSQSSDTQYF.

The V gene is TRBV6-1, the J gene TRBJ2-3, with D possibly matching TRBD2 (5 bases). The CDR3 extends over 14 amino acids. V was clipped by 7 bases and J by 0 bases, with 11 bases between them. CDR1 is MNHNS and CDR2 is SASEGT in the germline V gene. The CDR3, as DNA: TGTGCCAGCACCGGGGTCTATAGCACAGATACGCAGTATTTT. Protein product: CASTGVYSTDTQYF.